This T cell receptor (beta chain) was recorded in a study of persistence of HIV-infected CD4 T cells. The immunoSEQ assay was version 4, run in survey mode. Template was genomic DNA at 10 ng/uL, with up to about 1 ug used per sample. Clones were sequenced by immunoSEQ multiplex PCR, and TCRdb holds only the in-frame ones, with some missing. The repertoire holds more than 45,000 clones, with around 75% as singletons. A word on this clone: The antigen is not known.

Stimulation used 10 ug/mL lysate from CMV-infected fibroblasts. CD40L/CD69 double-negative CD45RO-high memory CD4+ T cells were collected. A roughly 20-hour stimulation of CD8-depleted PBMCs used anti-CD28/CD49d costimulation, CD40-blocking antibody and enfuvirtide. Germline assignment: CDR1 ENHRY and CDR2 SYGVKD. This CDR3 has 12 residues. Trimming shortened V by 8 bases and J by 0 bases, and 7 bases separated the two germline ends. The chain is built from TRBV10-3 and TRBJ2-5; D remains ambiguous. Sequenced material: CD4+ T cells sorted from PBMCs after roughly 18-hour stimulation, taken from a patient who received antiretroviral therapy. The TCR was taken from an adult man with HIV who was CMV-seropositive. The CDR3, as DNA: TGTGCCATCGCAGAGTACCAAGAGACCCAGTACTTC. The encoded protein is CAIAEYQETQYF.